This record looks at one TCR beta chain sequence and its context. The antigen remains undetermined. The data derive from a study of cytomegalovirus exposure and HLA in healthy donors. Study-wide findings and caveats: At a 0.05 false discovery rate, a later analysis found about 17,000 TCR beta sequences to be associated with HLA alleles. When a later analysis compared HLA-associated TCR beta chains with equally common others, the HLA-associated chains turned out to be more clonally expanded and to have lower generation probabilities.

PCR amplification relied on 60 Vbeta primers (plus 13 Jbeta primers). The protocol was immunoSEQ multiplex PCR, while the TCRdb copy is restricted to in-frame clones and leaves out a portion. The sample has fewer than 200,000 clones; 80% are singletons. Healthy bone marrow donors made up the donors. The specimen sequenced was PBMCs. This TCR was recovered from a woman between 50 and 59 years old in good health and CMV-seronegative.

In DNA, the CDR3 is TGTGCCAGCAGCTTAGATCCAGGGCTGGGAACTGAAGCTTTCTTT. This gives the protein CASSLDPGLGTEAFF. The gene calls are TRBV11-3 and TRBJ1-1; TRBD1 is a possible D gene (5 bases). Germline loops: CDR1 SGHNT, CDR2 YENEEA. This CDR3 region has 15 residues. V was shortened by 0 bases and J by 5 bases, with 13 bases between the two germline ends.